This T cell receptor (beta chain) is from a study of blood T cell repertoires in COVID-19. Turning to the study itself: Sites across the United States, Italy and Spain contributed samples from acute and convalescent COVID-19.

This CDR3 contains 15 residues. V trimming: 4 bases; J trimming: 2 bases; junction bases outside the gene matches: 7. Germline loops: CDR1 SQVTM, CDR2 ANQGSEA. Per the original methods: Cell counts per sample came from amplifying reference gene primers. Libraries were prepared by immunoSEQ multiplex PCR; TCRdb keeps only in-frame clonotypes and omits some of them. From that table come the V and J calls and clone size; the DNA was used to work out D and trimming. The table shows some 110,000 clones, with 86% occurring only once. V is TRBV29-1 and J is TRBJ2-5; 10 bases line up with TRBD2. The receptor's source is a man in his forties with acute or convalescent COVID-19. The sequenced sample was peripheral blood. The CDR3 DNA reads as TGCAGCGTTGGGCTAGCGGGAGATGCGCAAGAGACCCAGTACTTC. This codes for CSVGLAGDAQETQYF.